Below, 31 T cell receptor beta chains from the same sample are listed, as sequenced in a study of cytomegalovirus exposure and HLA in healthy donors. Both 60 Vbeta primers and 13 Jbeta primers went into the PCR. Profiled with immunoSEQ multiplex PCR; TCRdb holds only in-frame clones, not every one. The sample yields 150,000 to 200,000 clones, roughly 80% seen once. The sequenced sample was PBMCs. These receptors were collected from a male donor in good health and CMV-seropositive.

The chain links TRBV11-2 to TRBJ2-7; D gene ambiguous. V dropped 7 bases and J dropped 3 bases, with 10 bases sitting between them. The CDR3 is made up of 12 amino acids. The germline gives CDR1 SGHAT, CDR2 FQNNGV. CDR3 residues: CASNTGVYEQYF. Here the CDR3 DNA reads TGTGCCAGCAACACTGGAGTCTACGAGCAGTACTTC.

The rearrangement uses TRBV10-3 and TRBJ2-7, with TRBD1 matching over 8 bases. Per the germline V gene, CDR1 is ENHRY and CDR2 is SYGVKD. After removal of 4 bases from V and 3 bases from J, the junction contained 5 bases not matched to a gene. CDR3 length equals 14 residues. Written as DNA, the CDR3 is TGTGCCATCAGTGGACCCGGGACAGGCTACGAGCAGTACTTC. It specifies CAISGPGTGYEQYF.

The chain combines TRBV10-1 with TRBJ2-3; 11 positions match TRBD1. CDR3 size: 17 residues. Trimming cost V 4 bases and J 5 bases; bases outside gene matches: 11. The germline V gene encodes CDR1 WNHNN and CDR2 SYGVQD (reference sequence). The CDR3 loop is CASSGLPGQGVGDTQYF. In DNA, the CDR3 is TGCGCCAGCAGTGGACTACCGGGACAGGGGGTCGGAGATACGCAGTATTTT.

This chain connects TRBV27 to TRBJ2-1; 8 bases are a match to TRBD2. This CDR3 has 16 residues. Looked up from germline, CDR1 is MNHEY and CDR2 is SMNVEV (reference sequence). Germline trimming cut 2 bases from V and 8 bases from J; bases unmatched to any gene: 11. The CDR3 region has the DNA TGTGCCAGCAGTTTAACAACGGGAGGGCTCGGGGATGAGCAGTTCTTC. Residues: CASSLTTGGLGDEQFF.

In the case of this clone: In the same sample, other DNA sequences code for this CDR3. The rearrangement joins TRBV30 to TRBJ1-2; weak D call: TRBD1 (6 bases). The CDR3 totals 15 residues. V was cut by 3 bases and J by 4 bases, with 18 bases left in between. The germline gives CDR1 GTSNPN, CDR2 SVGIG (reference sequence). The CDR3: CAWRVQGAEIYGYTF. The CDR3 DNA reads TGTGCCTGGAGGGTACAGGGAGCAGAGATCTATGGCTACACCTTC.

This clone was seen only a few times. The chain is built from TRBV30 and TRBJ2-3; 13 bases line up with TRBD2. Looked up from germline, CDR1 is GTSNPN and CDR2 is SVGIG (reference sequence). V shed 3 bases and J 8 bases; nucleotides not matched to a gene: 8. The CDR3 is 15 amino acids. CDR3 sequence (DNA): TGTGCCTGGAGGACCTGGACTAGCGGGAGTCCTACGCAGTATTTT. It yields the protein CAWRTWTSGSPTQYF.

The chain uses TRBV15 and TRBJ2-3; weak D call: TRBD2 (5 bases). The germline V and J ends were trimmed by 5 bases and 4 bases, with 10 bases remaining between them. This CDR3 has 13 residues. Germline V lookup: CDR1 LNHNV, CDR2 YYDKDF (reference sequence). Written as DNA, the CDR3 is TGTGCCACCAGCCCCCGGGGAGCAGATACGCAGTATTTT. This translates into CATSPRGADTQYF.

The chain joins TRBV19 to TRBJ1-1; D is undetermined. V was clipped by 1 base and J by 5 bases, with 17 bases between them. The CDR3 loop spans 16 amino acids. The germline V gene encodes CDR1 LNHDA and CDR2 SQIVND (reference sequence). The CDR3 nucleotides read TGTGCCAGTAGTATAGCGACGGAGATTATATGGACTGAAGCTTTCTTT. It encodes CASSIATEIIWTEAFF.

This chain connects TRBV11-2 to TRBJ1-1; weak D call: TRBD1 (6 bases). Per the germline V gene, CDR1 is SGHAT and CDR2 is FQNNGV. This CDR3 contains 17 residues. V dropped 3 bases and J dropped 8 bases, with 25 bases sitting between them. CDR3 in amino acids: CASSLGDNRVFGLEAFF. CDR3 nucleotides: TGTGCCAGCAGCTTGGGAGATAACAGGGTTTTTGGCCTGGAAGCTTTCTTT. Combining the CDR3 with reference TRBV11-2 and TRBJ1-1 gives the whole variable domain EAGVAQSPRYKIIEKRQSVAFWCNPISGHATLYWYQQILGQGPKLLIQFQNNGVVDDSQLPKDRFSAERLKGVDSTLKIQPAKLEDSAVYLCASSLGDNRVFGLEAFFGQGTRLTVV.

The chain links TRBV30 to TRBJ1-2; D perhaps matches TRBD1 (5 bases). There are 14 residues in the CDR3. The germline V gene has CDR1 GTSNPN and CDR2 SVGIG (reference sequence). Trimming removed 0 bases from V and 8 bases from J, with 16 bases in between. The CDR3 coding sequence is TGTGCCTGGAGTGTAAGGGGCGCCTATTTGGGCTACACCTTC. This codes for CAWSVRGAYLGYTF.

V usage is TRBV7-6 and J usage is TRBJ1-1; 7 nucleotides line up with TRBD1. From germline, CDR1 is SGHVS and CDR2 FNYEAQ. With 7 bases clipped from V and 2 bases from J, the junction kept 10 bases outside the gene matches. The CDR3 contains 15 residues. CDR3: CASTETRTGNTEAFF. The DNA for the CDR3 is TGTGCCAGCACCGAAACGAGGACAGGCAACACTGAAGCTTTCTTT.

The chain carries TRBV4-3 and TRBJ2-3, with 10 nucleotides matching TRBD2. V dropped 0 bases and J dropped 9; count of bases not matched to a gene: 3. Per the germline V gene, CDR1 is LGHNA and CDR2 is YSLEER. The CDR3 loop spans 14 amino acids. CDR3 nucleotide sequence: TGCGCCAGCAGCCAAGAGTCTAGCGGGGGCACGCAGTATTTT. Its translation: CASSQESSGGTQYF.

The J gene is TRBJ2-2, the V gene TRBV5-8; possibly TRBD2 for D (5 bases). CDR1 SGHTS and CDR2 YDEGEE come from the germline V gene. The V and J ends lost 5 bases and 4 bases respectively, with 9 bases between them. The CDR3 totals 13 residues. The CDR3 DNA follows: TGTGCCAGCAGGATCACTAGCACCGGGGAGCTGTTTTTT. This translates into CASRITSTGELFF.

The rearrangement uses TRBV5-4 and TRBJ2-3, with 12 bases that match TRBD2. The CDR3 covers 18 residues. J was trimmed by 1 base and V by 3 bases; bases with no gene match: 9. Germline V lookup: CDR1 SGHNT, CDR2 YYREEE (reference sequence). CDR3 nucleotides: TGTGCCAGCAGCTCGCGCCGCAGGACTAGCGGGGGCACAGATACGCAGTATTTT. It translates to CASSSRRRTSGGTDTQYF.

The V and J genes are TRBV9 and TRBJ2-7; tentative D call: TRBD2 (6 bases). The germline gives CDR1 SGDLS, CDR2 YYNGEE. The CDR3 length is 14 residues. Deletions cut 1 base from V and 5 bases from J, with 13 bases between. CDR3 loop: CASSVKSGGNEQYF. In nucleotides, the CDR3 is TGTGCCAGCAGCGTAAAGTCAGGAGGGAACGAGCAGTACTTC.

The rearrangement joins TRBV2 to TRBJ2-5; D perhaps matches TRBD2 (5 bases). The CDR3 length is 14 residues. Between the trimmed V and J ends, which lost 1 base and 5 bases, there was a span of 11 bases. Germline V lookup: CDR1 SNHLY, CDR2 FYNNEI. Here the CDR3 reads CASSEGLPGETQYF. CDR3 nucleotides: TGTGCCAGCAGTGAAGGACTACCAGGCGAGACCCAGTACTTC.

The chain uses TRBV19 and TRBJ2-7; no clear D gene. V lost 5 bases and J lost 3, with 11 bases in between. The CDR3 has 13 residues. Germline V gives CDR1 LNHDA, CDR2 SQIVND (reference sequence). This CDR3 is CASSVSEYYEQYF. CDR3 DNA: TGTGCCAGTAGTGTCTCAGAATACTACGAGCAGTACTTC. Looking up the rest from reference TRBV19 and TRBJ2-7 gives the full variable domain: DGGITQSPKYLFRKEGQNVTLSCEQNLNHDAMYWYRQDPGQGLRLIYYSQIVNDFQKGDIAEGYSVSREKKESFPLTVTSAQKNPTAFYLCASSVSEYYEQYFGPGTRLTVT.

This chain joins TRBV15 and TRBJ1-4; the match to TRBD1 covers 9 bases. V trimming: 1 base; J trimming: 8 bases; junction bases outside the gene matches: 2. The CDR3 covers 14 residues. Germline V gene data show CDR1 as LNHNV and CDR2 as YYDKDF (reference sequence). This CDR3 reads CATSRAGTGEKLFF. The CDR3 DNA reads as TGTGCCACCAGCAGAGCCGGGACAGGGGAAAAACTGTTTTTT. The whole variable domain, remainder taken from reference TRBV15 and TRBJ1-4, is DAMVIQNPRYQVTQFGKPVTLSCSQTLNHNVMYWYQQKSSQAPKLLFHYYDKDFNNEADTPDNFQSRRPNTSFCFLDIRSPGLGDTAMYLCATSRAGTGEKLFFGSGTQLSVL.

This clone was picked up a small number of times. The V call is TRBV5-4, the J call TRBJ1-1; D unresolved. Germline loops: CDR1 SGHNT, CDR2 YYREEE (reference sequence). CDR3 length equals 15 residues. Trimming removed 0 bases from V and 0 bases from J, with 9 bases in between. The CDR3 coding sequence is TGTGCCAGCAGCTTGGCCCGGGTCATGAACACTGAAGCTTTCTTT. Protein sequence: CASSLARVMNTEAFF.

The chain recombines TRBV15 with TRBJ2-7, with TRBD1 matching 9 bases. The trim removed 4 bases at V and 6 bases at J, leaving 7 bases unmatched. Looked up from germline, CDR1 is LNHNV and CDR2 is YYDKDF (reference sequence). The CDR3 has 14 amino acids. CDR3 protein: CATSTGTGRLEQYF. The CDR3 region has the DNA TGTGCCACCAGCACAGGGACAGGGCGCCTCGAGCAGTACTTC.

The chain combines TRBV4-3 with TRBJ1-4, with D perhaps TRBD1 (5 bases). CDR1 LGHNA and CDR2 YSLEER come from the germline V gene. Trimming took off 4 bases at V and 5 bases at J, with 11 bases between the two ends. This CDR3 contains 14 residues. CDR3 residues: CASSPQGANEKLFF. The CDR3 DNA sequence: TGCGCCAGCAGCCCCCAGGGCGCGAATGAAAAACTGTTTTTT.

As DNA, the CDR3 is TGTGCCAGCAGCGGAACAGGGCCGAACACTGAAGCTTTCTTT. Protein product: CASSGTGPNTEAFF. The chain recombines TRBV27 with TRBJ1-1; a possible D gene is TRBD1 (6 bases). The length of the CDR3 is 14 residues. Looked up from germline, CDR1 is MNHEY and CDR2 is SMNVEV (reference sequence). Trimming cost V 6 bases and J 1 base, with 12 bases left between them.

The chain recombines TRBV27 with TRBJ1-2; 11 positions match TRBD1. Trimming took 5 bases from V and 10 from J; bases not matched to a gene: 6. This CDR3 is 13 amino acids long. The germline V gene has CDR1 MNHEY and CDR2 SMNVEV (reference sequence). As DNA, the CDR3 is TGTGCCAGCAGTGACGGGACAGGGGGAGACTACACCTTC. It encodes CASSDGTGGDYTF.

This clone was seen only a few times. The chain employs TRBV9 and TRBJ2-7; D unclear. Trimming left V 0 bases short and J 2 bases short, with 9 bases between. This CDR3 has 14 residues. Per the germline V gene, CDR1 is SGDLS and CDR2 is YYNGEE. The CDR3 region is CASSVGAGPYEQYF. Here the CDR3 DNA reads TGTGCCAGCAGCGTAGGGGCAGGTCCCTACGAGCAGTACTTC.

V gene TRBV15 combines with J gene TRBJ2-1; 8 nucleotides line up with TRBD1. V lost 1 base and J lost 2; bases outside the gene matches: 4. Germline CDR1 is LNHNV and CDR2 is YYDKDF (reference sequence). This CDR3 region has 16 residues. The CDR3 loop is CATSRGTGGTYNEQFF. The CDR3 coding sequence is TGTGCCACCAGCAGAGGAACAGGGGGGACCTACAATGAGCAGTTCTTC.

V and J are TRBV12-5 and TRBJ1-1; D unclear. Trimming stripped 2 bases from V and 1 base from J, with 11 bases between. This CDR3 is built from 15 residues. Germline CDR1 LGHNT, CDR2 FRNRAP. The DNA of the CDR3 is TGTGCTAGTGGTTTGTATACGGGGAGGAACACTGAAGCTTTCTTT. Its translation is CASGLYTGRNTEAFF.

This chain links TRBV7-2 with TRBJ2-1; tentatively, D is TRBD1 (5 bases). V was shortened by 1 base and J by 6 bases, with 19 bases between the two germline ends. The CDR3 has 17 amino acids. Germline CDR1 SGHTA, CDR2 FQGNSA. The CDR3 DNA is TGTGCCAGCAGCTTAGTAGTAAGACAGAATGTTGGCAATGAGCAGTTCTTC. Residues: CASSLVVRQNVGNEQFF.

V is TRBV5-4 and J is TRBJ2-2; 11 bases agree with TRBD2. This CDR3 comprises 15 residues. V trimming: 4 bases; J trimming: 7 bases; junction bases outside the gene matches: 6. Looked up from germline, CDR1 is SGHNT and CDR2 is YYREEE (reference sequence). DNA for the CDR3: TGTGCCAGCAGCCTTAGCGGGAGGGCCCACGGGGAGCTGTTTTTT. Its protein is CASSLSGRAHGELFF.

V and J are TRBV7-2 and TRBJ2-5; tentative D call: TRBD1 (5 bases). The DNA matches TRBJ2-7 better at its end, which makes the J call doubtful. The CDR3 length is 15 residues. Germline lookup yields CDR1 SGHTA and CDR2 FQGNSA. CDR3 residues: CASSLQGALTYEQYF. CDR3 coding DNA: TGTGCCAGCAGCTTACAAGGGGCATTAACCTACGAGCAGTACTTC.

V usage is TRBV10-3 and J usage is TRBJ1-1, with a tentative D call TRBD1 (6 bases). The V end lost 6 bases, the J end lost 0 bases, and 14 bases lay between the germline ends. The CDR3 covers 15 residues. CDR1 and CDR2 from the germline V gene are ENHRY and SYGVKD. In DNA form, the CDR3 reads TGTGCCATCAGCCGACAGGCTTCTTTGAACACTGAAGCTTTCTTT. Translated: CAISRQASLNTEAFF.

This clone was seen only a few times. The gene calls are TRBV4-3 and TRBJ1-2; TRBD1 matches 7 bases. The CDR3 is 15 residues long. The J segment lost 0 bases and the V segment lost 1 base, leaving 2 bases of the junction unmatched. CDR1 and CDR2 (germline): LGHNA, YSLEER. CDR3 residues: CASSQGQGSNYGYTF. CDR3 nucleotides: TGCGCCAGCAGCCAAGGACAGGGTTCTAACTATGGCTACACCTTC.